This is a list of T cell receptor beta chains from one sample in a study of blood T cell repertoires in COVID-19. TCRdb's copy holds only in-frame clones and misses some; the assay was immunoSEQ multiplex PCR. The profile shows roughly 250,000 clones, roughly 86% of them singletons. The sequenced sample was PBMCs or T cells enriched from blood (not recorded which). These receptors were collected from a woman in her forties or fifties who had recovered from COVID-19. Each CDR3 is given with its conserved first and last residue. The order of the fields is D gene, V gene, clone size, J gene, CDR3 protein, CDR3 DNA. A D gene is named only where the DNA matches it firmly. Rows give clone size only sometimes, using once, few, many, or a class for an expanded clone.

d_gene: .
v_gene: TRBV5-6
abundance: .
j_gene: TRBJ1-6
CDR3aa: CASSTTGNSPLHF
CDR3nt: TGTGCCAGCAGCACTACAGGGAATTCACCCCTCCACTTT

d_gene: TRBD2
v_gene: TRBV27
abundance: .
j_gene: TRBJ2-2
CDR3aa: CASSRPGVAGANTGELFF
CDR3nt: TGTGCCAGCAGTCGCCCAGGGGTAGCGGGGGCGAACACCGGGGAGCTGTTTTTT

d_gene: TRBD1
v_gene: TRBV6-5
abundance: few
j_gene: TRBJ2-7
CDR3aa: CASYSPGQVSYEQYF
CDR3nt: TGTGCCAGCTATTCTCCGGGACAGGTTTCCTACGAGCAGTACTTC

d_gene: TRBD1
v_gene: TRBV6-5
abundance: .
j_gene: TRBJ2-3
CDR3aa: CASSPTGKADTQYF
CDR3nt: TGTGCCAGCAGCCCGACAGGGAAGGCAGATACGCAGTATTTT

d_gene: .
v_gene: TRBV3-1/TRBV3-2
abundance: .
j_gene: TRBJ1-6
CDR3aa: CASAGGGYSPLHF
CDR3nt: TGTGCCAGTGCCGGGGGGGGATACTCACCCCTCCACTTT

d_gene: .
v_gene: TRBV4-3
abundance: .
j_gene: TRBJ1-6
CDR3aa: CASSQGRGSNNSPLHF
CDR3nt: TGCGCCAGCAGCCAAGGCCGGGGGAGTAATAATTCACCCCTCCACTTT

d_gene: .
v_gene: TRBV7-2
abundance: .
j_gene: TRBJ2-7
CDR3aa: CASSRDSLSSYEQYF
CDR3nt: TGTGCCAGCAGCCGGGACTCACTGAGCTCCTACGAGCAGTACTTC

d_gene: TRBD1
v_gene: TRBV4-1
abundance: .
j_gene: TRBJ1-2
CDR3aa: CASSQDGQGDDGYTF
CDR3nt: TGCGCCAGCAGCCAAGACGGACAGGGCGACGATGGCTACACCTTC

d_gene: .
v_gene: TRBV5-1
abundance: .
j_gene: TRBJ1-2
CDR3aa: CASSLARQVLYGYTF
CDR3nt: TGCGCCAGCAGCTTGGCCCGACAGGTCCTCTATGGCTACACCTTC

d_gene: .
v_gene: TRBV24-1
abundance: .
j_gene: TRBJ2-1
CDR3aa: CATSDPGLDYNEQFF
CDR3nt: TGTGCCACCAGTGACCCGGGGTTAGATTACAATGAGCAGTTCTTC

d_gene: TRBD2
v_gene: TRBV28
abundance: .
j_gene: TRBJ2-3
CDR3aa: CASSRGGTSGTDTQYF
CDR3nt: TGTGCCAGCAGCCGGGGGGGGACTAGCGGCACAGATACGCAGTATTTT

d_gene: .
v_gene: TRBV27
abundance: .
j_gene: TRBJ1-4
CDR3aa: CASSSFGYPDRTTNEKLFF
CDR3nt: TGTGCCAGCAGTTCCTTCGGGTACCCGGACAGAACAACTAATGAAAAACTGTTTTTT

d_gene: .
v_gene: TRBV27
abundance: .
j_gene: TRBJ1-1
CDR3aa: CASRTVSGFTEAFF
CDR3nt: TGTGCCAGCCGGACAGTGTCCGGTTTCACTGAAGCTTTCTTT

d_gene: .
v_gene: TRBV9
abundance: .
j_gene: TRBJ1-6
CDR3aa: CASSGNLQGMLTPLHF
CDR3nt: TGTGCCAGCAGCGGAAACCTCCAGGGTATGCTAACCCCCCTCCACTTT

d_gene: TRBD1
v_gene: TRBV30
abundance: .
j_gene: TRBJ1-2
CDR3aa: CAWSQGAGYGYTF
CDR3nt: TGTGCCTGGAGTCAGGGGGCCGGCTATGGCTACACCTTC

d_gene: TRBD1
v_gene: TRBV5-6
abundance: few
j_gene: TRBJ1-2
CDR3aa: CASSRGTGGEEVNVYGYTF
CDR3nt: TGTGCCAGCAGCAGAGGGACAGGGGGCGAGGAAGTGAACGTTTATGGCTACACCTTC

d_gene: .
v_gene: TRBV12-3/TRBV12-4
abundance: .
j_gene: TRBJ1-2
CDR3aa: CASFGEGNGYTF
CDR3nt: TGTGCCAGCTTCGGGGAGGGCAATGGCTACACCTTC

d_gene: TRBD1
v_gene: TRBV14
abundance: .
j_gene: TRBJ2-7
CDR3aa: CASSQWPPGTGTYEQYF
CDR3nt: TGTGCCAGCAGCCAATGGCCTCCCGGGACAGGGACATACGAGCAGTACTTC

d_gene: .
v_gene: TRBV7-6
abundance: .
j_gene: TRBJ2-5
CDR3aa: CASSPKETQYF
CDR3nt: TGTGCCAGCAGCCCAAAAGAGACCCAGTACTTC

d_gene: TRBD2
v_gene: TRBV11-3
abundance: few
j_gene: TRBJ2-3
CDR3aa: CASSWLTSGSTDTQYF
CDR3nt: TGTGCCAGCAGCTGGTTGACTAGCGGGAGCACAGATACGCAGTATTTT

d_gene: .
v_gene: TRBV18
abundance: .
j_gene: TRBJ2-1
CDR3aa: CASSPPTTYNEQFF
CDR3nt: TGTGCCAGCTCACCGCCCACAACCTACAATGAGCAGTTCTTC

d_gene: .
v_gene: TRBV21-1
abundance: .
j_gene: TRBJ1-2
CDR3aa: CASSKTLARDRYSNNGYTF
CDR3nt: TGTGCCAGCAGCAAAACCCTCGCCCGGGACAGGTATTCCAATAATGGCTACACCTTC

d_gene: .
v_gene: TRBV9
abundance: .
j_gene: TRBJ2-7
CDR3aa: CASSVGSGLYYEQYF
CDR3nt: TGTGCCAGCAGCGTAGGATCAGGCTTGTACTACGAGCAGTACTTC

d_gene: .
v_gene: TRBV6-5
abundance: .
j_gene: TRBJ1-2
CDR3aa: CASTYWGGGANGYTF
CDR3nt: TGTGCCAGCACCTATTGGGGAGGAGGGGCAAACGGCTACACCTTC

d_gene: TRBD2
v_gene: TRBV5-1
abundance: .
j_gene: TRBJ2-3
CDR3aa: CASNGLADRDTQYF
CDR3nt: TGCGCCAGCAACGGACTAGCGGATAGGGATACGCAGTATTTT

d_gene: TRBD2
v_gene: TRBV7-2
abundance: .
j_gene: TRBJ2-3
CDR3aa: CASSPRTSLDTQYF
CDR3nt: TGTGCCAGCAGCCCCCGGACTAGCTTAGATACGCAGTATTTT

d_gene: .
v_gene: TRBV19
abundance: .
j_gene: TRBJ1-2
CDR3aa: CASSSRTVNYGYTF
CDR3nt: TGTGCCAGTAGTTCCCGGACAGTAAACTATGGCTACACCTTC

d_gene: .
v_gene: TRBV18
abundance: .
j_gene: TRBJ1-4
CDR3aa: CASSPTSNEKLFF
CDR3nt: TGTGCCAGCTCACCCACATCAAATGAAAAACTGTTTTTT

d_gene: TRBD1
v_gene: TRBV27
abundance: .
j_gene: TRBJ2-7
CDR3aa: CASRQGTSYEQYF
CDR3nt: TGTGCCAGCCGACAGGGGACGTCCTACGAGCAGTACTTC

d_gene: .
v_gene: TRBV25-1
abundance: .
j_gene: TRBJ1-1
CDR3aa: CASSGGDRKNTEAFF
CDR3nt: TGTGCCAGCAGTGGAGGAGACAGAAAGAACACTGAAGCTTTCTTT

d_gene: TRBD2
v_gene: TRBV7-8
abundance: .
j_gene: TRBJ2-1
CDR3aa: CASSRKREKGNEQFF
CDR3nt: TGTGCCAGCAGCCGTAAGCGGGAGAAGGGGAATGAGCAGTTCTTC

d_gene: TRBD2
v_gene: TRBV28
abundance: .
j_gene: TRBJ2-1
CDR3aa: CASSPGGGYNEQFF
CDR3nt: TGTGCCAGCAGCCCGGGGGGAGGCTACAATGAGCAGTTCTTC

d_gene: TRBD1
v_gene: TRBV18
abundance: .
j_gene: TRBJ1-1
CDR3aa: CASSLQGINTEAFF
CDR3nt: TGTGCCAGCTCTCTACAGGGGATCAACACTGAAGCTTTCTTT

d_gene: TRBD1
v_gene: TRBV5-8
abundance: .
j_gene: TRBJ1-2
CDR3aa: CASSLEAGTGAFNYGYTF
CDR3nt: TGTGCCAGCAGCTTGGAAGCCGGGACAGGAGCCTTTAACTATGGCTACACCTTC

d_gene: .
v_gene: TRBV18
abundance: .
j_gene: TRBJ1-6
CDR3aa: CASSPVQGLDSPLHF
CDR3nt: TGTGCCAGCTCACCAGTCCAGGGATTAGATTCACCCCTCCACTTT

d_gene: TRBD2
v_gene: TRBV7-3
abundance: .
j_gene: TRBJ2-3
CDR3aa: CASSLPETGTSGNTDTQYF
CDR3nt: TGTGCCAGCAGCTTGCCGGAAACTGGGACTAGCGGGAACACAGATACGCAGTATTTT

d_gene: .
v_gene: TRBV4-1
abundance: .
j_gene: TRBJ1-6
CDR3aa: CASSQPRGGVNSPLHF
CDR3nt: TGCGCCAGCAGCCAACCACGGGGGGGTGTTAATTCACCCCTCCACTTT

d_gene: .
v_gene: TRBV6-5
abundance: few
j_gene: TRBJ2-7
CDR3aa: CASRSTFITYYEQYF
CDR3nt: TGTGCCAGCAGGTCAACCTTTATAACTTATTACGAGCAGTACTTC

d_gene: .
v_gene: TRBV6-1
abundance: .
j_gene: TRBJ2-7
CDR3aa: CASSEARHLYSREQYF
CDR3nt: TGTGCCAGCAGTGAAGCGCGTCACCTTTACTCCCGCGAGCAGTACTTC

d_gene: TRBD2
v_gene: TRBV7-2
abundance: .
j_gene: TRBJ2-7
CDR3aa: CASSFYLAGQAGYEQYF
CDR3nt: TGTGCCAGCAGCTTCTACTTAGCGGGCCAGGCGGGGTACGAGCAGTACTTC

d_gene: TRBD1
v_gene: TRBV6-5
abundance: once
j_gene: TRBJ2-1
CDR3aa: CASSYSGQGDNEQFF
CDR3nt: TGTGCCAGCAGTTACTCGGGACAGGGGGATAATGAGCAGTTCTTC

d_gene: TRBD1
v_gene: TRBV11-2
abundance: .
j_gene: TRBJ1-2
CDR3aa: CASSLSQGDSNYGYTF
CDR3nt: TGTGCCAGCAGCTTGTCGCAGGGGGATAGTAACTATGGCTACACCTTC

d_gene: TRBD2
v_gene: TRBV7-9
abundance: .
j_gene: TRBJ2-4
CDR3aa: CASSLGPTGGNIQYF
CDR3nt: TGTGCCAGCAGCTTAGGTCCGACGGGAGGAAACATTCAGTACTTC

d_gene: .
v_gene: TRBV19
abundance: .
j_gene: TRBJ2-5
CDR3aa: CASSRQKETQYF
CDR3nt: TGTGCCAGTAGTAGGCAGAAAGAGACCCAGTACTTC

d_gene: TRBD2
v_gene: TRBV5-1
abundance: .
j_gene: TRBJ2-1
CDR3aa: CASSKGLAGAYEQFF
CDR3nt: TGCGCCAGCAGCAAAGGACTAGCGGGAGCTTATGAGCAGTTCTTC

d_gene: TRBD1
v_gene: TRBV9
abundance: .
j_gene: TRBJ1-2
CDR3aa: CASSVDTGDGYTF
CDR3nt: TGTGCCAGCAGCGTAGATACAGGGGATGGCTACACCTTC

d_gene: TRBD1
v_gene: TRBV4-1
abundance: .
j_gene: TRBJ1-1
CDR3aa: CASSRGTGGTTNTEAFF
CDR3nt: TGCGCCAGCAGCCGAGGGACAGGGGGAACTACGAACACTGAAGCTTTCTTT

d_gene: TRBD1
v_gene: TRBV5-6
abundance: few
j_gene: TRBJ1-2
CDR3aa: CASSWTHRGQGYTF
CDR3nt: TGTGCCAGCAGCTGGACTCACAGGGGGCAAGGCTACACCTTC

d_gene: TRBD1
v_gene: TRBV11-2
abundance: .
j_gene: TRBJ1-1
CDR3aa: CASSPTLTGGGTEAFF
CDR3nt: TGTGCCAGCAGCCCCACCCTGACAGGGGGTGGGACTGAAGCTTTCTTT

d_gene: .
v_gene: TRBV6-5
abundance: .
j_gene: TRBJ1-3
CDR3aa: CASSYGVSGAGNTIYF
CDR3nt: TGTGCCAGCAGTTACGGGGTGTCAGGGGCTGGAAACACCATATATTTT

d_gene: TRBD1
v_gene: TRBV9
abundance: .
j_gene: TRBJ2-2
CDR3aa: CASSPRTGGYGELFF
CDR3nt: TGTGCCAGCAGCCCGAGGACAGGGGGCTACGGGGAGCTGTTTTTT

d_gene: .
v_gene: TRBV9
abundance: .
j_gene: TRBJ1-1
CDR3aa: CASSVEQNTEAFF
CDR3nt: TGTGCCAGCAGCGTAGAACAGAACACTGAAGCTTTCTTT

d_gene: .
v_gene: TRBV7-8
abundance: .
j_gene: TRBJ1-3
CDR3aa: CASSLEGRWSNTIYF
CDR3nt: TGTGCCAGCAGCTTAGAAGGTCGCTGGAGTAACACCATATATTTT